Listed here are 24 T cell receptor beta chains from one sample, sequenced in a study of T-cell reconstitution after alpha-beta-depleted transplantation in children. Unique molecular identifiers were incorporated when the TCRbeta library was constructed. Via MiXCR, TCRdb re-called the PCR reads, giving one row per CDR3 protein. The data show about 980,000 distinct CDR3 sequences, roughly 29% seen once. This material consisted of PBMCs, mostly from graft donor cells, taken 360 days after TCRalphabeta/CD19-depleted stem cell transplant. These receptor sequences come from a boy under two years old who had a stem cell transplant for SCID, so the T cells may come from the graft donor.

In this sample, this clonotype turned up a few times. The CDR3 region is CASSAAENTEAFF. DNA for the CDR3: TGCGCCAGCAGCGCCGCAGAGAACACTGAAGCTTTCTTT. This chain joins TRBV5-1 and TRBJ1-1; D gene ambiguous. This CDR3 spans 13 amino acids. V lost 4 bases and J 1 base, leaving 8 bases between the germline ends. The germline gives CDR1 SGHRS, CDR2 YFSETQ.

This clonotype was recorded many times. This chain links TRBV12-3 or TRBV12-4 with TRBJ2-1; 10 positions match TRBD2. V shed 6 bases, J shed 0 bases, and the junction held 2 bases outside the gene matches. CDR3 length: 15 residues. CDR3 in amino acids: CASSRTSGSYNEQFF. The CDR3 region has the DNA TGTGCCAGCAGCCGGACTAGCGGCTCCTACAATGAGCAGTTCTTC.

This clonotype was recorded a few times. The chain is built from TRBV5-1 and TRBJ2-7, with D hard to call. Germline values: CDR1 SGHRS, CDR2 YFSETQ. The CDR3 runs 12 residues. Trimming removed 7 bases at V and 7 bases at J, with 15 bases between. DNA for the CDR3: TGCGCCAGCCGTCACCCGGGTGGGGAGCAGTACTTC. Protein product: CASRHPGGEQYF. The full variable domain, completed using reference TRBV5-1 and TRBJ2-7, is KAGVTQTPRYLIKTRGQQVTLSCSPISGHRSVSWYQQTPGQGLQFLFEYFSETQRNKGNFPGRFSGRQFSNSRSEMNVSTLELGDSALYLCASRHPGGEQYFGPGTRLTVT.

The V call is TRBV6-1, the J call TRBJ2-7; the match to TRBD2 covers 8 bases. V shed 6 bases, J shed 2 bases, and the junction held 9 bases outside the gene matches. Germline lookup yields CDR1 MNHNS and CDR2 SASEGT. The CDR3 consists of 15 residues. The CDR3 DNA reads as TGTGCCAGCAGCCTCCCAGGGACTAGTACCTACGAGCAGTACTTC. It codes for CASSLPGTSTYEQYF.

This chain connects TRBV12-3 or TRBV12-4 to TRBJ2-2, with D possibly TRBD1 on 5 matching bases. The V end lost 3 bases, the J end lost 2 bases, and 13 bases lay between the germline ends. This CDR3 contains 16 residues. CDR3 bases: TGTGCCAGCAGTTTCATCGGACAAGTAAACACCGGGGAGCTGTTTTTT. Its translation is CASSFIGQVNTGELFF.

V gene TRBV2 combines with J gene TRBJ2-3; D not certain. Germline CDR1 SNHLY, CDR2 FYNNEI. V lost 8 bases to trimming and J lost 7 bases, with 10 bases between them. The CDR3 has 11 amino acids. The CDR3, as DNA: TGTGCCAGCCTTTCGGCGCATACGCAGTATTTT. As protein: CASLSAHTQYF. Looking up the rest from reference TRBV2 and TRBJ2-3 gives the full variable domain: EPEVTQTPSHQVTQMGQEVILRCVPISNHLYFYWYRQILGQKVEFLVSFYNNEISEKSEIFDDQFSVERPDGSNFTLKIRSTKLEDSAMYFCASLSAHTQYFGPGTRLTVL.

The chain is built from TRBV5-5 and TRBJ2-7, with D maybe TRBD2 (6 bases). V dropped 0 bases and J dropped 3 bases, with 22 bases sitting between them. The CDR3 consists of 18 residues. CDR1 SGHKS and CDR2 YYEKEE come from the germline V gene (reference sequence). As DNA, the CDR3 is TGTGCCAGCAGCTTGGCCCGGGGACTGCCAACCCCTTACTACGAGCAGTACTTC. Amino acid sequence: CASSLARGLPTPYYEQYF.

J is TRBJ1-6 and V is TRBV6-1, with a possible D match to TRBD1 (5 bases). Trimming shortened V by 5 bases and J by 7 bases, and 15 bases separated the two germline ends. The CDR3 loop spans 15 amino acids. Germline V gives CDR1 MNHNS, CDR2 SASEGT. CDR3 residues: CASSRGTSGNSPLHF. The CDR3 DNA follows: TGTGCCAGCAGTCGCGGGACTTCCGGGAATTCACCCCTCCACTTT.

A few counts support this clonotype. This chain uses TRBV28 with TRBJ2-1; 9 bases fit TRBD1. Germline trimming cut 7 bases from V and 4 bases from J; bases unmatched to any gene: 8. This CDR3 is built from 15 residues. CDR1 MDHEN and CDR2 SYDVKM come from the germline V gene. The CDR3 bases are TGTGCCAGCACCCCCGTGACAGGGGGTTACAATGAGCAGTTCTTC. Amino acids: CASTPVTGGYNEQFF.

This clonotype was seen only a few times. The chain recombines TRBV25-1 with TRBJ1-4, with D possibly being TRBD1 (6 bases). Looked up from germline, CDR1 is MGHDK and CDR2 is SYGVNS. Between the trimmed V and J ends, which lost 7 bases and 8 bases, there was a span of 14 bases. The CDR3 runs to 13 residues. For the CDR3, the DNA is TGTGCCAGCACGAGGGAACAGGGAGAAAAACTGTTTTTT. It encodes CASTREQGEKLFF.

This clonotype is labeled as medium-sized (0.01 to 0.1%). This rearrangement joins TRBV5-1 to TRBJ2-1; 9 nucleotides align to TRBD1. The CDR3 is made up of 15 amino acids. Germline assignment: CDR1 SGHRS and CDR2 YFSETQ. The V gene end was trimmed by 7 bases and the J gene end by 2 bases; junction bases not matched to a gene: 7. CDR3 bases: TGCGCCAGCTCTTTGGACAGGGGACCCTACAATGAGCAGTTCTTC. Its protein product is CASSLDRGPYNEQFF. Full variable domain (missing parts from reference TRBV5-1 and TRBJ2-1): KAGVTQTPRYLIKTRGQQVTLSCSPISGHRSVSWYQQTPGQGLQFLFEYFSETQRNKGNFPGRFSGRQFSNSRSEMNVSTLELGDSALYLCASSLDRGPYNEQFFGPGTRLTVL.

The chain carries TRBV5-1 and TRBJ2-1; the match to TRBD2 covers 7 bases. This CDR3 has 13 residues. V trimming: 9 bases; J trimming: 8 bases; junction bases outside the gene matches: 11. Germline V gene data show CDR1 as SGHRS and CDR2 as YFSETQ. The CDR3 loop reads CATSGEGRDEQFF. As DNA, the CDR3 is TGCGCCACGTCCGGGGAGGGCCGGGATGAGCAGTTCTTC.

The V call is TRBV7-2, the J call TRBJ1-1, with unresolved D. The germline V and J ends were trimmed by 5 bases and 7 bases, with 8 bases remaining between them. This CDR3 has 11 amino acids. Germline V gives CDR1 SGHTA, CDR2 FQGNSA. As DNA, the CDR3 is TGTGCCAGCAGCCCGGGCCTTGAAGCTTTCTTT. It codes for CASSPGLEAFF.

This clonotype turned up a few times. The chain combines TRBV20-1 with TRBJ1-4; D gene ambiguous. V lost 1 base, J lost 3 bases, and 9 bases lay in between. The CDR3 extends over 14 amino acids. CDR1 and CDR2 (germline): DFQATT, SNEGSKA (reference sequence). The CDR3 DNA reads as TGCAGTGCTAGAGGGAGGGCCCCTAATGAAAAACTGTTTTTT. Protein product: CSARGRAPNEKLFF.

In its sample, this clonotype was seen a few times. The chain joins TRBV5-1 to TRBJ2-2; D possibly corresponds to TRBD1 (6 bases). Between the trimmed V and J ends, which lost 4 bases and 5 bases, there was a span of 9 bases. The CDR3 length is 13 residues. Germline-derived CDR1 and CDR2 are SGHRS and YFSETQ. CDR3 sequence reads: CASSTTGTGELFF. In nucleotides, the CDR3 is TGCGCCAGCAGCACTACAGGGACCGGGGAGCTGTTTTTT.

The chain carries TRBV20-1 and TRBJ2-7; 11 nucleotides agree with TRBD1. The trim removed 7 bases at V and 5 bases at J, leaving 7 bases unmatched. Germline V gene lookup returns CDR1 DFQATT and CDR2 SNEGSKA (reference sequence). This CDR3 comprises 13 residues. The CDR3 coding sequence is TGCAGTGTCCTTGGACAGGGGGCGAACGAGCAGTACTTC. Translated, it gives CSVLGQGANEQYF.

This clonotype was counted between two and nine times. The chain links TRBV7-9 to TRBJ2-7; 8 bases match TRBD1. From germline, CDR1 is SEHNR and CDR2 FQNEAQ (reference sequence). Trimming at V came to 5 bases and at J to 6 bases, leaving 9 bases not matched to a gene. The CDR3 loop spans 14 amino acids. The CDR3 region has the DNA TGTGCCAGCAGCCCCCAGCTGGACAGGGCCGAGCAGTACTTC. Protein sequence: CASSPQLDRAEQYF.

V usage is TRBV5-1 and J usage is TRBJ2-7, with a tentative D call TRBD1 (5 bases). Trimming stripped 0 bases from V and 2 bases from J, with 15 bases between. CDR3 size: 16 residues. CDR1 is SGHRS and CDR2 is YFSETQ in the germline V gene. The CDR3 coding sequence is TGCGCCAGCAGCTTGGGACAGTATGAATGGGCCTACGAGCAGTACTTC. It codes for CASSLGQYEWAYEQYF.

V and J are TRBV20-1 and TRBJ2-7; 9 nucleotides line up with TRBD1. The length of the CDR3 is 15 residues. Germline V gene data show CDR1 as DFQATT and CDR2 as SNEGSKA (reference sequence). The CDR3 coding sequence is TGCAGCGCAGCCCCCCGGACAGGGGCCCCCCACGAGCAGTACTTC. Translation gives CSAAPRTGAPHEQYF.

The V call is TRBV7-2, the J call TRBJ2-4; perhaps TRBD2 as D (6 bases). Germline V gene data show CDR1 as SGHTA and CDR2 as FQGNSA. CDR3 length equals 17 residues. Trimming took off 6 bases at V and 0 bases at J, with 18 bases between the two ends. This CDR3 reads CASSHGGADLAKNIQYF. CDR3 bases: TGTGCCAGCAGTCACGGCGGGGCGGACCTAGCCAAAAACATTCAGTACTTC.

J is TRBJ2-7 and V is TRBV4-1; D perhaps matches TRBD1 (5 bases). The length of the CDR3 is 19 residues. Deletions cut 0 bases from V and 2 bases from J, with 23 bases between. In germline, CDR1 is MGHRA, CDR2 YSYEKL. The CDR3 loop is CASSQESGRDRKRTYEQYF. The CDR3 bases are TGCGCCAGCAGCCAAGAGTCAGGCCGTGACAGAAAACGAACCTACGAGCAGTACTTC.

The chain has TRBV11-2 and TRBJ2-3; D gene ambiguous. The CDR3 extends over 15 amino acids. V was trimmed by 5 bases and J by 0 bases, leaving 12 bases between them. The V gene's germline CDR1 is SGHAT and CDR2 FQNNGV. CDR3 protein: CASSQRLSSTDTQYF. The CDR3 region has the DNA TGTGCCAGCAGCCAGCGATTGTCGAGCACAGATACGCAGTATTTT.

This clonotype has a handful of counts. The rearrangement joins TRBV27 to TRBJ2-1; 8 bases are a match to TRBD2. The CDR3 sequence is 16 residues long. Trimming took 6 bases from V and 3 from J; bases not matched to a gene: 10. Germline assignment: CDR1 MNHEY and CDR2 SMNVEV (reference sequence). CDR3 loop: CASRPFILAGYNEQFF. DNA for the CDR3: TGTGCCAGCAGGCCTTTTATCCTAGCGGGCTACAATGAGCAGTTCTTC.

The chain couples TRBV7-2 to TRBJ1-2; D uncertain. Looked up from germline, CDR1 is SGHTA and CDR2 is FQGNSA. V lost 7 bases and J 2 bases, leaving 17 bases between the germline ends. There are 15 residues in the CDR3. The CDR3 sequence: CASTKMSLGNYGYTF. The CDR3 DNA follows: TGTGCCAGCACCAAAATGTCCTTAGGCAACTATGGCTACACCTTC.